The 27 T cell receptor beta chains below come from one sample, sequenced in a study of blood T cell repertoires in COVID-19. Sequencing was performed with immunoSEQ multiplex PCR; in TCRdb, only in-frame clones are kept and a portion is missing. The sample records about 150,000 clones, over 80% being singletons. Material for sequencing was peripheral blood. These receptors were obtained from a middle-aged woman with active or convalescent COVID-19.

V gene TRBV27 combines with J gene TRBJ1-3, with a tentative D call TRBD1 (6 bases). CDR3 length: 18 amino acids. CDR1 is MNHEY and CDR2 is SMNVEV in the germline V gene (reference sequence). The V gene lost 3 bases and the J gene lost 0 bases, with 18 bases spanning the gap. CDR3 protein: CASSFLAPDSGSGNTIYF. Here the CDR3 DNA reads TGTGCCAGCAGTTTCTTGGCTCCGGACAGTGGCTCTGGAAACACCATATATTTT.

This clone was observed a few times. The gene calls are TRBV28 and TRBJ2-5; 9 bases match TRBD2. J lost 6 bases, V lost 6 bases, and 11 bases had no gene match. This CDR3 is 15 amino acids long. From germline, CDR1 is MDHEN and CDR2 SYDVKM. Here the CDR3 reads CASSRRTSARKTQYF. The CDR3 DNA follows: TGTGCCAGCAGCCGTAGGACTAGCGCGCGGAAGACCCAGTACTTC.

CDR3 loop: CSAGQSNYGYTF. CDR3 coding DNA: TGCAGCGCTGGACAGTCAAACTATGGCTACACCTTC. The gene calls are TRBV29-1 and TRBJ1-2; D possibly corresponds to TRBD1 (6 bases). Trimming took 7 bases from V and 2 from J, leaving 11 bases between them. The germline CDR1 and CDR2 sequences are SQVTM and ANQGSEA. CDR3 length equals 12 residues.

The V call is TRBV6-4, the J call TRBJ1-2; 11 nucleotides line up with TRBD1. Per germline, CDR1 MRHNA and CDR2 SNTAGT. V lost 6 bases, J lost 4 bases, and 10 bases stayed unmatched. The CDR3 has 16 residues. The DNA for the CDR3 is TGTGCCAGCAGCCTCCGGGACAGGGGGAGTGGCTATGGCTACACCTTC. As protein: CASSLRDRGSGYGYTF.

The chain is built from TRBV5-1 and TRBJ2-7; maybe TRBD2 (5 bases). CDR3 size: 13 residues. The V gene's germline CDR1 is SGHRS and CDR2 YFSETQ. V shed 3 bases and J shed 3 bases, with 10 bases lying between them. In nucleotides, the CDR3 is TGCGCCAGCAGCTCTAGCCGCAACTACGAGCAGTACTTC. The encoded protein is CASSSSRNYEQYF.

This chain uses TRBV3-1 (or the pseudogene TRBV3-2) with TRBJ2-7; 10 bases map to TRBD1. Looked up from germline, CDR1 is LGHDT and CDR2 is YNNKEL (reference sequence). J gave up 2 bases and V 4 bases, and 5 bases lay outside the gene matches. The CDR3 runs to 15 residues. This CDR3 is CASSLPGQGTYEQYF. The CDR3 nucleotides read TGTGCCAGCAGCCTACCGGGACAGGGGACCTACGAGCAGTACTTC.

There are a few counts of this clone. CDR3 bases: TGCGCCAGCAGCTTGGGGGACAGGGCCTACAATGAGCAGTTCTTC. This sequence encodes CASSLGDRAYNEQFF. The gene calls are TRBV5-1 and TRBJ2-1; TRBD1 aligns across 9 bases. CDR1 and CDR2 (germline): SGHRS, YFSETQ. V shed 0 bases and J 2 bases; nucleotides not matched to a gene: 0. The CDR3 loop spans 15 amino acids.

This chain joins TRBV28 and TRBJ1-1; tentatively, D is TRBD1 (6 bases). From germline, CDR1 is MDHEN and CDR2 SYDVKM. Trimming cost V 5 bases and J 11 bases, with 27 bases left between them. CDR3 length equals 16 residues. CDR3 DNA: TGTGCCAGCAGTCAACCCAACCCCTTACAGGGCCCGGCGGCTTTCTTT. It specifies CASSQPNPLQGPAAFF.

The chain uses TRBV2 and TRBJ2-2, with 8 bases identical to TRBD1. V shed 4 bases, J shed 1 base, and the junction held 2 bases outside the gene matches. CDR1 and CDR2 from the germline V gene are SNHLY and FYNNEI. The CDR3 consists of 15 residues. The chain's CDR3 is CASSAQGVNTGELFF. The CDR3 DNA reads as TGTGCCAGCAGTGCACAGGGGGTGAACACCGGGGAGCTGTTTTTT.

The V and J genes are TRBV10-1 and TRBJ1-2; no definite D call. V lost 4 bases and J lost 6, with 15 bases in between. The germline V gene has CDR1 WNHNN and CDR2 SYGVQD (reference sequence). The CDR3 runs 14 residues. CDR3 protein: CASSAGSAVDGYTF. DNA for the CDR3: TGCGCCAGCAGTGCCGGGTCAGCAGTCGATGGCTACACCTTC.

The CDR3 DNA sequence: TGTGCCAGCACCCACTACCCACGAGCGACAGGGATCTACGAGCAGTACTTC. It yields the protein CASTHYPRATGIYEQYF. This rearrangement joins TRBV28 to TRBJ2-7; 7 nucleotides agree with TRBD1. V was pared by 7 bases and J by 3 bases, with 18 bases of the junction left unmatched. Germline V CDR1 and CDR2: MDHEN, SYDVKM. This CDR3 region has 17 residues.

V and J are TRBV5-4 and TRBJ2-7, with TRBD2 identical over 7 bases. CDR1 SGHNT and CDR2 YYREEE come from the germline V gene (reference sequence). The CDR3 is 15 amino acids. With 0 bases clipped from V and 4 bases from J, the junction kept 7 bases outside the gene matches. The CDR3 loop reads CASSLEGGGYYEQYF. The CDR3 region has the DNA TGTGCCAGCAGCTTGGAAGGCGGGGGTTATTACGAGCAGTACTTC.

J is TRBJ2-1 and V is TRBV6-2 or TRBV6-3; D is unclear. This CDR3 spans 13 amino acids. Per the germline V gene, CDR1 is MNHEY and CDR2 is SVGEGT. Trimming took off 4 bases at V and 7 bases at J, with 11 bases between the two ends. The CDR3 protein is CASSFFRANEQFF. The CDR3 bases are TGTGCCAGCAGTTTTTTTAGAGCAAATGAGCAGTTCTTC.

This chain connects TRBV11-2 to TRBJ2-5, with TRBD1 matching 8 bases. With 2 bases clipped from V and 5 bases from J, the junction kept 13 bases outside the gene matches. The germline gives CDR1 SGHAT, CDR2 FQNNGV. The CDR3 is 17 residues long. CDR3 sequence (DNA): TGTGCCAGCAGCTTACAGCAGGGGGCCGGGTATAGGGAGACCCAGTACTTC. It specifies CASSLQQGAGYRETQYF.

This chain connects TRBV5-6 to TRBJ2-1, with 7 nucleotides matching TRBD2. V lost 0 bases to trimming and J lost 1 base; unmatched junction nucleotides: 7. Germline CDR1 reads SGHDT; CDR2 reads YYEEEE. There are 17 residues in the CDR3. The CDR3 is CASSLEMGGGSYNEQFF. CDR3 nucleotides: TGTGCCAGCAGCTTGGAAATGGGGGGAGGGTCCTACAATGAGCAGTTCTTC.

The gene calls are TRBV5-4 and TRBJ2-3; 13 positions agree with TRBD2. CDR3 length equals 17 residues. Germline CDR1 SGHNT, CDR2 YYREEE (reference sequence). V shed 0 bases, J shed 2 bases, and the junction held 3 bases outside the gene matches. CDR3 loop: CASSLEGTSGNTDTQYF. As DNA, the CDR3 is TGTGCCAGCAGCTTGGAGGGGACTAGCGGGAACACAGATACGCAGTATTTT.

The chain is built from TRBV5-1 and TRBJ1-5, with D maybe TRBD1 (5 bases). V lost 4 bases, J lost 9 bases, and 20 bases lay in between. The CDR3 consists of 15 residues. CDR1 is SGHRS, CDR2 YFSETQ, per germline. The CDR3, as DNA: TGCGCCAGCAGCCTAGCCGGGGAGGGGACCGGGCCCCAGCATTTT. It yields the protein CASSLAGEGTGPQHF.

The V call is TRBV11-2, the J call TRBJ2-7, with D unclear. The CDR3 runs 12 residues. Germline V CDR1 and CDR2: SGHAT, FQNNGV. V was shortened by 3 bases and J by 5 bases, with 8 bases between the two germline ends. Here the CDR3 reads CASSLTENEQYF. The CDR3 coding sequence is TGTGCCAGCAGCTTGACGGAGAACGAGCAGTACTTC.

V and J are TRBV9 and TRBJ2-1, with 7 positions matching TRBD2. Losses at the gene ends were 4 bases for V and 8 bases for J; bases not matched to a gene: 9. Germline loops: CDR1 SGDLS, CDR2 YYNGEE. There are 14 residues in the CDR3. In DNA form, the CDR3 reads TGTGCCAGCAGCCCCCGGACTAGAGCCCATGAGCAGTTCTTC. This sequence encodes CASSPRTRAHEQFF.

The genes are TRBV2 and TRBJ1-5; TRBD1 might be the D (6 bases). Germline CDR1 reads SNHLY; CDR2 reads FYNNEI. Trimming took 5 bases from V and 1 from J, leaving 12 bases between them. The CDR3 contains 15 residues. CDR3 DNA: TGTGCCAGCAGTACAGACAGGCTAAGCAATCAGCCCCAGCATTTT. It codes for CASSTDRLSNQPQHF.

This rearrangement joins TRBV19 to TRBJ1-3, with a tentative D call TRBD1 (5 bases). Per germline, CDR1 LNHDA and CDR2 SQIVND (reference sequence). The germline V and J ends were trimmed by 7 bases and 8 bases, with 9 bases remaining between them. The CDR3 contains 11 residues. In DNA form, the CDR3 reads TGTGCCAGTATCGGGGGTCACACCATATATTTT. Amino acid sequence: CASIGGHTIYF.

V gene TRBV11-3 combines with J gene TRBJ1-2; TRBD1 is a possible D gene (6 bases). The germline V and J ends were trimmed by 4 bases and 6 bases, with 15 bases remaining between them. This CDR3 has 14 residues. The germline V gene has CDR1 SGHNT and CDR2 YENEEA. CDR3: CASSSGQTADGYTF. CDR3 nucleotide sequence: TGTGCCAGCAGCTCCGGACAGACCGCCGATGGCTACACCTTC.

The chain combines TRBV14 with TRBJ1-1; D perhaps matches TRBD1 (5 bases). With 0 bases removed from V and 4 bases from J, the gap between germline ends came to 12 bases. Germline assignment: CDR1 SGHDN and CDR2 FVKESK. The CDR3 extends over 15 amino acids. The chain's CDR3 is CASSQDWGVGTEAFF. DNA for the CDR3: TGTGCCAGCAGCCAAGATTGGGGGGTTGGCACTGAAGCTTTCTTT.

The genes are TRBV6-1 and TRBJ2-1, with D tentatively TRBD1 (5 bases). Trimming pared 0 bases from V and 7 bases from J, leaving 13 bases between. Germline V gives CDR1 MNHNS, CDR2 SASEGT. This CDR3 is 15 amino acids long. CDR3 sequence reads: CASSEAQGNWNEQFF. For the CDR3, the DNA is TGTGCCAGCAGTGAAGCTCAGGGAAACTGGAATGAGCAGTTCTTC.

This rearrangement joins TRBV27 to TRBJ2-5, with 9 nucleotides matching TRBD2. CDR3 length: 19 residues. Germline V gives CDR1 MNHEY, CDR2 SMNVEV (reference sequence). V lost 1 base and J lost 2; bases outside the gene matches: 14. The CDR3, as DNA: TGTGCCAGCAGTTTATTCCCAGGTAGCGGGGGAACACAACAAGAGACCCAGTACTTC. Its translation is CASSLFPGSGGTQQETQYF.

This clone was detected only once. CDR3 nucleotides: TGTGCCAGCAGTTATGTACAGGGGGGACTTTACGAGCAGTACTTC. Amino acid sequence: CASSYVQGGLYEQYF. V gene TRBV6-5 combines with J gene TRBJ2-7, with TRBD1 matching over 8 bases. The V gene end was trimmed by 3 bases and the J gene end by 4 bases; junction bases not matched to a gene: 8. Per germline, CDR1 MNHEY and CDR2 SVGAGI. The CDR3 spans 15 residues.

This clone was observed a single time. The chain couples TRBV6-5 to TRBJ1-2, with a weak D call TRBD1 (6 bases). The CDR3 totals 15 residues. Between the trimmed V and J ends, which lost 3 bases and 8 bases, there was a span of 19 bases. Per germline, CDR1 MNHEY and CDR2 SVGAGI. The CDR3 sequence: CASSYGQPLGSGYTF. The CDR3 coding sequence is TGTGCCAGCAGTTATGGACAGCCTTTGGGGTCCGGCTACACCTTC.